The sequence of this TCR beta chain was determined in a study of blood T cell repertoires in COVID-19. In the original processing: It was from reference gene primer amplification that nucleated cell counts were estimated. Repertoires were generated with immunoSEQ multiplex PCR, while TCRdb's copy carries only in-frame clones and drops some. That table is the source of V, J and clone size, and D and trimming were worked out from the DNA. The sample records about 110,000 clones, 75% to 90% being singletons. V shed 1 base, J shed 9 bases, and the junction held 9 bases outside the gene matches. This CDR3 contains 16 residues. The V gene's germline CDR1 is MGHRA and CDR2 YSYEKL.

Sequenced input: peripheral blood. This TCR came from a woman in her 50s with acute or convalescent COVID-19. The rearrangement uses TRBV4-1 and TRBJ1-6; TRBD1 agrees at 7 bases. The CDR3 DNA sequence: TGCGCCAGCAGCCAAGCTGAGGGACAGATGGGTTCACCCCTCCACTTT. Translated, it gives CASSQAEGQMGSPLHF.